One and the same sample provided the 2 T cell receptor beta chains below, sequenced in a study of shared clonotypes between healthy human individuals. Sequenced by immunoSEQ multiplex PCR; TCRdb stores in-frame clones only, minus some. The sample carries 1.5 million to 1.9 million clones, 95% to 99% recorded once. Sequenced material: naive CD4+ T cells sorted from blood. The subset was: CD45RA+ positively selected. The source of these receptors is a man aged 30-40 years in good health.

The rearrangement joins TRBV7-3 to TRBJ2-2; 9 bases align to TRBD2. The CDR3 is made up of 14 amino acids. V lost 6 bases, J lost 4 bases, and 3 bases stayed unmatched. Germline V gene sequence: CDR1 SGHTA, CDR2 FQGTGA. The CDR3: CASRAGGFTGELFF. The CDR3 DNA sequence: TGTGCCAGCAGGGCGGGAGGGTTCACCGGGGAGCTGTTTTTT.

V is TRBV7-3 and J is TRBJ2-5; D is possibly TRBD1 (5 bases). Deletions cut 5 bases from V and 5 bases from J, with 12 bases between. Looked up from germline, CDR1 is SGHTA and CDR2 is FQGTGA. This CDR3 contains 13 residues. CDR3 in DNA: TGTGCCAGCAGCCAGGGCCCTCGGGAGACCCAGTACTTC. Translated: CASSQGPRETQYF.